The T cell receptor (beta chain) described here comes from a study of radiotherapy plus CTLA-4 blockade in lung cancer. The study, taken as a whole, reports: Clones of tumor-derived TCRs expanded in blood after radiotherapy plus ipilimumab.

This clone was counted once. Its antigen remains unidentified. Other DNA sequences in this sample translate to the same CDR3. Profiled with immunoSEQ multiplex PCR; TCRdb holds only in-frame clones, not every one. The sample includes about 28,000 clones, approximately 80% of them seen just once. Germline V gene lookup returns CDR1 LNHDA and CDR2 SQIVND (reference sequence). The CDR3 covers 14 residues. Deletions cut 0 bases from V and 7 bases from J, with 7 bases between. The TCR originated in a human donor with non-small cell lung cancer that progressed on radiotherapy plus ipilimumab. The specimen comprised peripheral blood, sampled from a patient treated with radiotherapy plus ipilimumab. The chain employs TRBV19 and TRBJ1-6, with D possibly TRBD1 on 6 matching bases. The CDR3 nucleotides read TGTGCCAGTAGTATAGATGGGGGCAATTCACCCCTCCACTTT. This codes for CASSIDGGNSPLHF.